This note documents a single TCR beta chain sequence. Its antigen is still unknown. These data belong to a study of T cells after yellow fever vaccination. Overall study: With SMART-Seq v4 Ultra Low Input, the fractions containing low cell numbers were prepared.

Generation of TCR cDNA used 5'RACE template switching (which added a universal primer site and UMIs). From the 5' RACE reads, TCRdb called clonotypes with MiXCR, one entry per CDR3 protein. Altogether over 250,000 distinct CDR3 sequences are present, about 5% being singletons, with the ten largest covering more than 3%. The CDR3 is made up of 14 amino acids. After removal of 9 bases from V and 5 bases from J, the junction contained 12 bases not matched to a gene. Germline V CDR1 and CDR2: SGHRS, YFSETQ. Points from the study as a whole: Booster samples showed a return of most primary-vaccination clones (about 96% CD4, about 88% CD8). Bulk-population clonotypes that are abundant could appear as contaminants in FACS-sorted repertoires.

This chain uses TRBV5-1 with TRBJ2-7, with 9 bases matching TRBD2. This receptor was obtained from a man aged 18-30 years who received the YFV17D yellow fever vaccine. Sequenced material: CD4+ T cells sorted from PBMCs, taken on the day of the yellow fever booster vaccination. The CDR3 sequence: CATKPGLATDEQYF. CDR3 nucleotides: TGCGCCACCAAACCGGGACTAGCTACCGACGAGCAGTACTTC.